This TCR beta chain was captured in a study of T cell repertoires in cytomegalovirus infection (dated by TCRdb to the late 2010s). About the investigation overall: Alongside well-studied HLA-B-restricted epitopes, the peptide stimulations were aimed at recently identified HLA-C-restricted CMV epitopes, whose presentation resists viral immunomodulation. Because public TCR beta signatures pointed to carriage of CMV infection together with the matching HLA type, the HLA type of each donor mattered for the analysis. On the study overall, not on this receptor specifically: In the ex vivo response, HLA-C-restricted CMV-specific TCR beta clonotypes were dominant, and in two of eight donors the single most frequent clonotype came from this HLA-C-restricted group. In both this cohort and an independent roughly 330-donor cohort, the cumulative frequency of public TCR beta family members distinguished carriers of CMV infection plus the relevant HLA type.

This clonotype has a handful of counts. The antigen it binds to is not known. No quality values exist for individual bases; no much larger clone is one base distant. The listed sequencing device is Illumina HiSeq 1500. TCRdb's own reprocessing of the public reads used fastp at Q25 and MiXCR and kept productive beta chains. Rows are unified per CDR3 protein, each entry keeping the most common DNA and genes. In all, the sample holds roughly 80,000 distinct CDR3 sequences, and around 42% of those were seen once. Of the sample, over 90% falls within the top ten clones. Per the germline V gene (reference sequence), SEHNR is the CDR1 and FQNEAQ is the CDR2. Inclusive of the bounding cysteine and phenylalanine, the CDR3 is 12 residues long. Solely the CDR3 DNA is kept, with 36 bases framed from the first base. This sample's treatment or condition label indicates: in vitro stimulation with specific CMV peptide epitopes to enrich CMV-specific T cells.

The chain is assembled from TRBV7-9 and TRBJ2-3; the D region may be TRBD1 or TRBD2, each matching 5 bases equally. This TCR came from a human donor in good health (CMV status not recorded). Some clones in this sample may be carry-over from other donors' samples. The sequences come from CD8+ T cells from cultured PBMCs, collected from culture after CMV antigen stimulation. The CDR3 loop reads CVSGPYTDTQYF. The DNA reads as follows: TGTGTTTCGGGGCCCTACACAGATACGCAGTATTTT. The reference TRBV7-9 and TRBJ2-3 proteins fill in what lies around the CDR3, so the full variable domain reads DTGVSQNPRHKITKRGQNVTFRCDPISEHNRLYWYRQTLGQGPEFLTYFQNEAQLEKSRLLSDRFSAERPKGSFSTLEIQRTEQGDSAMYLCVSGPYTDTQYFGPGTRLTVL.